The T cell receptor beta chain under discussion was sequenced for a study of metastatic and nonmetastatic thyroid tumors. Across the whole study: The authors compared repertoires across blood and tumor or nodule tissue from malignant and benign thyroid patients. General study points: It was reportedly found that TCR beta diversity was significantly higher in malignant thyroid tumors than in benign nodules, a difference seen in both blood and tumor samples.

The ends were cut back, 7 bases at V and 2 bases at J, with 6 bases in the middle. Looked up from germline, CDR1 is MDHEN and CDR2 is SYDVKM. This CDR3 contains 12 residues. Every patient was untreated before thyroid surgery. TCRdb reprocessed the PCR reads using MiXCR. The sample has about 30,000 clones, about a quarter seen once. This clone was seen only a few times. What it binds is not known. Material for sequencing was blood. This receptor was obtained from a female donor with papillary thyroid cancer or a benign thyroid nodule (not recorded which). Some clones in this sample may be carry-over from other donors' samples. The chain combines TRBV28 with TRBJ1-5; no clear D gene. CDR3: CASNSRNQPQHF. DNA of the CDR3: TGTGCCAGCAACTCACGCAATCAGCCCCAGCATTTT.